What follows are 7 T cell receptor beta chains derived from one specimen sequenced in a study of blood T cell repertoires in COVID-19. Measured with immunoSEQ multiplex PCR; TCRdb has only the in-frame clones, and not every one. The sample carries 110,000 or so clones, 75% to 90% recorded once. The sample taken for sequencing was peripheral blood. Receptors originate from a human donor with acute or convalescent COVID-19. The donor label of this sample is uncertain.

In this sample, this clone turned up a few times. The chain employs TRBV5-3 and TRBJ2-7, with 8 bases lining up with TRBD1. TRBV5-3 is reported as an ORF; its role is uncertain. This CDR3 has 15 amino acids. V shed 3 bases, J shed 7 bases, and the junction held 12 bases outside the gene matches. DNA of the CDR3: TGTGCCAGAAGCTCCCCTAGACAGGGGCCGCGAGAGCAGTACTTC. It is translated as CARSSPRQGPREQYF.

This chain links TRBV11-3 with TRBJ1-2; D is ambiguous. The CDR3 covers 16 residues. V was trimmed by 3 bases and J by 0 bases, leaving 14 bases between them. From germline, CDR1 is SGHNT and CDR2 YENEEA. Here the CDR3 reads CASSFTEKSPNYGYTF. DNA for the CDR3: TGTGCCAGCAGCTTTACCGAAAAGAGCCCTAACTATGGCTACACCTTC.

This clone showed up just once. The rearrangement links TRBV3-1 (or the pseudogene TRBV3-2) to TRBJ2-7, with TRBD1 identical over 10 bases. CDR1 is LGHDT and CDR2 is YNNKEL in the germline V gene (reference sequence). The J segment lost 3 bases and the V segment lost 4 bases, leaving 6 bases of the junction unmatched. The CDR3 is 15 amino acids. The CDR3 spells CASSRPGQGFYEQYF. The CDR3 nucleotides read TGTGCCAGCAGCCGACCGGGACAGGGGTTCTACGAGCAGTACTTC.

The rearrangement links TRBV6-1 to TRBJ1-6; D is unresolved. In germline, CDR1 is MNHNS, CDR2 SASEGT. V lost 4 bases and J lost 0, with 13 bases in between. The CDR3 runs 17 residues. CDR3 DNA sequence: TGTGCCAGCAGTGGCCTGGGGAGGAGCTCCTATAATTCACCCCTCCACTTT. Its protein is CASSGLGRSSYNSPLHF.

The gene calls are TRBV5-1 and TRBJ1-4; D is ambiguous. The CDR3 spans 17 residues. Germline CDR1 and CDR2: SGHRS and YFSETQ. V was pared by 2 bases and J by 5 bases, with 19 bases between. The CDR3 DNA is TGCGCCAGCAGCTTTATGAAGTTGGAGGACCGGAATGAAAAACTGTTTTTT. Translating it yields CASSFMKLEDRNEKLFF.

The chain combines TRBV28 with TRBJ2-1; maybe TRBD2 (7 bases). The CDR3 contains 13 residues. V lost 8 bases and J 7 bases, leaving 15 bases between the germline ends. The germline V gene encodes CDR1 MDHEN and CDR2 SYDVKM. CDR3 sequence reads: CASSGGALNEQFF. The CDR3 bases are TGTGCCAGCTCGGGGGGCGCGTTGAATGAGCAGTTCTTC.

This clone came up a few times. The rearrangement links TRBV7-2 to TRBJ1-2; perhaps TRBD1 as D (6 bases). The germline CDR1 and CDR2 sequences are SGHTA and FQGNSA. The CDR3 covers 13 residues. The V and J ends lost 5 bases and 8 bases respectively, with 15 bases between them. The CDR3 reads CASSLGTMPGYTF. CDR3 sequence (DNA): TGTGCCAGCAGCCTCGGGACAATGCCGGGCTACACCTTC.